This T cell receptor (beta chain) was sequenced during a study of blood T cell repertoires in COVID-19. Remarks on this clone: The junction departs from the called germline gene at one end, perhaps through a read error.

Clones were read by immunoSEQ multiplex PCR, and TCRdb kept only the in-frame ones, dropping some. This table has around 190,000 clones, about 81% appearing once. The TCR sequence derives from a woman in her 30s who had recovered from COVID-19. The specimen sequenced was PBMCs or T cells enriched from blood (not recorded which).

CDR3 nucleotides: TGTGCCAGCAGCTCTACAGGGGGCAACCAGCCCCAGCATTTT. This translates into CASSSTGGNQPQHF. This chain links TRBV7-9 with TRBJ1-5; 9 bases align to TRBD1. The germline V gene encodes CDR1 SEHNR and CDR2 FQNEAQ (reference sequence). The CDR3 spans 14 residues.